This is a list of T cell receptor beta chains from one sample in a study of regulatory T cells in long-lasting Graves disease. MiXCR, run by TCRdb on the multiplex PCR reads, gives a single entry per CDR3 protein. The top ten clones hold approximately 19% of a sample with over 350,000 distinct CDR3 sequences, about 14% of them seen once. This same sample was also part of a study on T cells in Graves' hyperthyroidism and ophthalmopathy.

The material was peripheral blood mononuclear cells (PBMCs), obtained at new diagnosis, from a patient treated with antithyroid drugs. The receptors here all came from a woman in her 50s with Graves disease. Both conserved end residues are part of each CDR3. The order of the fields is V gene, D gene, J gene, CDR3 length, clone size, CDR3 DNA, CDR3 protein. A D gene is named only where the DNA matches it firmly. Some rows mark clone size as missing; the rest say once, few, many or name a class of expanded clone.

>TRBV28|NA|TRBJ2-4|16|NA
TGTGCCAGCAGTTTCCTTTCGGGAGTGGGCAAAAACATTCAGTACTTC
CASSFLSGVGKNIQYF
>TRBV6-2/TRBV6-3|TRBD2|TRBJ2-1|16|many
TGTGCCAGCAGTGATTCCACTAGCGGAAAAGGGAATGAGCAGTTCTTC
CASSDSTSGKGNEQFF
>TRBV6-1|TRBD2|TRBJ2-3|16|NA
TGTGCCAGCCATCCGGGGCTAGCGGGAGGCACAGATACGCAGTATTTT
CASHPGLAGGTDTQYF
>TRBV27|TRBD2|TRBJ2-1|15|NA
TGTGCCAGCAGCATGACTAGCGGGAGTCTGAATGAGCAGTTCTTC
CASSMTSGSLNEQFF
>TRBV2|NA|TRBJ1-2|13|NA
TGTGCCAGCAGCTCGGACTACTCGGGGGGCTACACCTTC
CASSSDYSGGYTF
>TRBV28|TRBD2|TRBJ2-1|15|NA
TGTGCCAGCAGTTCCCCGGGAGGTAACTACAATGAGCGGTTCTTC
CASSSPGGNYNERFF
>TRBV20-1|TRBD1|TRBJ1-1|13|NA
TGCAGTGCACCCTACAGGGGTCTTGCTGAAGCTTTCTTT
CSAPYRGLAEAFF
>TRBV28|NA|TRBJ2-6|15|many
TGTGCCAGCAGTTGGGCAAACTCTGGGGCCAACGTCCTGACTTTC
CASSWANSGANVLTF
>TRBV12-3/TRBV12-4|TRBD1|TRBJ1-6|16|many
TGTGCCAGCAGTCCAGAGGGACAGAACTATAATTCACCCCTCCACTTT
CASSPEGQNYNSPLHF
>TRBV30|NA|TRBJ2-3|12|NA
TGTGCCTGGGAGGTGGGGACAGATACGCAGTATTTT
CAWEVGTDTQYF
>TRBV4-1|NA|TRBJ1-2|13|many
TGCGCCAGCAGCCAAGGGGGGCGAGGTGGCTACACCTTC
CASSQGGRGGYTF
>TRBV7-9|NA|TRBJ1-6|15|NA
TGTGCCAGCATAGGGGGGGGATCGGCTAATTCACCCCTCCACTTT
CASIGGGSANSPLHF
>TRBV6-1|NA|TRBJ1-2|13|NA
TGTGCCAGCGGGTCCAACAGGGCTAGAGGCTACACCTTC
CASGSNRARGYTF
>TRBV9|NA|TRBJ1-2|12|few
TGTGCCAGCAGCGTAGGGGAGTCTGGCTACACCTTC
CASSVGESGYTF
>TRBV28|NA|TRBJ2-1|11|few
TGTGCCAGCAGTCTGGGGATTGAGCAGTTCTTC
CASSLGIEQFF
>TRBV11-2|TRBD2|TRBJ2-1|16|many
TGTGCCAGCAGCACATATAGCGGGAGCTCCTACAATGAGCAGTTCTTC
CASSTYSGSSYNEQFF
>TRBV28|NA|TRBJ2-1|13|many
TGTGCCAGCAGTTTAAAGCTAACCGATAGGAGGTTCTTC
CASSLKLTDRRFF
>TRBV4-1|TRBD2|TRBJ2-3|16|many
TGCGCCAGCAGCCGAGGGACTAGCACTTCCACAGATACGCAGTATTTT
CASSRGTSTSTDTQYF
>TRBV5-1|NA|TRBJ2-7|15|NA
TGCGCCAGCAGCTCCCGGGACGAACTATCCTACGAGCAGTACTTC
CASSSRDELSYEQYF
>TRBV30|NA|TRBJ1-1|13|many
TGTGCCTGGCAACAGGGAAGGAACACTGAAGCTTTCTTT
CAWQQGRNTEAFF
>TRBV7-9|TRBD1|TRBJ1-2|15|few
TGTGCCAGCAGCTGGGACGCAGGGACAGGGGACGGCTACACCTTC
CASSWDAGTGDGYTF
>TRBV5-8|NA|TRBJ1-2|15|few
TGTGCCAGCAGCTTCGTAGGGCCGCTGGGGTCTGGCTACACCTTC
CASSFVGPLGSGYTF
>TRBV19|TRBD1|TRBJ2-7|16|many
TGTGCCAGTAGGGAGACAGGGAGCGAGGTTTGGAGGAAGCAGTACTTC
CASRETGSEVWRKQYF
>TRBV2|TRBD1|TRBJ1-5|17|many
TGTGCCAGCAGGGGACAGGGACTCTCCTCGGGGAATCAGCCCCAGCATTTT
CASRGQGLSSGNQPQHF
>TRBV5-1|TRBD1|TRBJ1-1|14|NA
TGCGCCAGCAGCCAAAGGGACAGCGGGACTGAAGCTTTCTTT
CASSQRDSGTEAFF
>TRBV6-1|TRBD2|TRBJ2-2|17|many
TGTGCCAGCAGTACGCAGACTAGCGGGAAGAACACCGGGGAGCTGTTTTTT
CASSTQTSGKNTGELFF
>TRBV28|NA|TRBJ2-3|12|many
TGTGCCAGCAGGTCCACTAGTTATACGCAGTATTTT
CASRSTSYTQYF
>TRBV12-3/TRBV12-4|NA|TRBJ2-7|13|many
TGTGCCAGCAGTGGACAGACCTCCTACGAGCAGTACTTC
CASSGQTSYEQYF
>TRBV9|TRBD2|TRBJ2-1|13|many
TGTGCCAGCAGCGTAGCGACTAGCGGACTACTGTTCTTC
CASSVATSGLLFF
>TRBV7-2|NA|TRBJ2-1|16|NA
TGTGCCAGCAGCTTGGTTGGCGTGGGGTCCTACAATGAGCAGTTCTTC
CASSLVGVGSYNEQFF
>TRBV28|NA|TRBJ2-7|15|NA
TGTGCCAGCAGCTCAGGGGCACCGCGGGACTACGAGCAGTACTTC
CASSSGAPRDYEQYF
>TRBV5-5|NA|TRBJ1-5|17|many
TGTGCCAGCAGCTTGGATGAAGGGTGGATGGGTTTGCAGCCCCAGCATTTT
CASSLDEGWMGLQPQHF
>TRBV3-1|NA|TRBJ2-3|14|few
TGTGCCAGCAGCCGAGAGCAGGGGTCCGATACGCAGTATTTT
CASSREQGSDTQYF
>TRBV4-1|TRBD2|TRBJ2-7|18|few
TGCGCCAGCAGCCCGCGCGGGCTAGCGGGAGTCCTCTCCTACGAGCAGTACTTC
CASSPRGLAGVLSYEQYF
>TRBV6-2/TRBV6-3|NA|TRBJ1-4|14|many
TGTGCCAGCAGTTACTCCCGGACTAATGAAAAACTGTTTTTT
CASSYSRTNEKLFF
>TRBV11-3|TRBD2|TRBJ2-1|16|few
TGTGCCAGCAGCTTACAATCGGGAGGGCCCTACAATGAGCAGTTCTTC
CASSLQSGGPYNEQFF
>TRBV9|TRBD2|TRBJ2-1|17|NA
TGTGCCAGCAGCGTAGTTTCGGGACTAGCGGGAGTAAATGAGCAGTTCTTC
CASSVVSGLAGVNEQFF
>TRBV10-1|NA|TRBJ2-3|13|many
TGCGCCAGCCTTACGACCAGAACAGATACGCAGTATTTT
CASLTTRTDTQYF
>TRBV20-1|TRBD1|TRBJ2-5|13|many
TGCAGTGCTTCCCGGACAGGGGTAGAGACCCAGTACTTC
CSASRTGVETQYF
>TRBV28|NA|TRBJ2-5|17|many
TGTGCCAGCAGTTTTTGGGAGACAGGAAAAGAGACCCGACGGAGGAACTTC
CASSFWETGKETRRRNF
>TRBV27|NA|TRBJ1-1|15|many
TGTGCCAGCAGCCAAGGCGGGACGTTGAACACTGAAGCTTTCTTT
CASSQGGTLNTEAFF
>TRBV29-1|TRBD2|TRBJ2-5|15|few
TGCAGCGTTAGGCAAGCGACTAGCCAGCAAGAGACCCAGTACTTC
CSVRQATSQQETQYF
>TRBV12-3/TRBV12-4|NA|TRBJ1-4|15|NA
TGTGCCAGCAGTTTGGGGACGGGTTTTAATGAAAAACTGTTTTTT
CASSLGTGFNEKLFF
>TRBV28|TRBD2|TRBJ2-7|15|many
TGTGCCAGCAGCCTTAGACTAGCGGAGGGCTACGAGCAGTACTTC
CASSLRLAEGYEQYF
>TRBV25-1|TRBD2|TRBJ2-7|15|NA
TGTGCCAGCAGTGAGGGGACTAGCGCAGTCTACGAGCAGTACTTC
CASSEGTSAVYEQYF
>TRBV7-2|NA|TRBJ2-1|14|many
TGTGCCAGCAGCACACGGACAGAATACAATGAGCAGTTCTTC
CASSTRTEYNEQFF
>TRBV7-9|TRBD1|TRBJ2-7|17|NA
TGTGCCAGCAGCTTAGGCCCGGGACAGGGGCCCTCCTACGAGCAGTACTTC
CASSLGPGQGPSYEQYF
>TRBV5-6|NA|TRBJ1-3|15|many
TGTGCCAGCAGCTTGGGAGCAGGCTCTGGAAACACCATATATTTT
CASSLGAGSGNTIYF
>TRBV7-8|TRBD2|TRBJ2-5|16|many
TGTGCCAGCAGCTCGGGACTAGCGGGAGCAGCAGAGACCCAGTACTTC
CASSSGLAGAAETQYF
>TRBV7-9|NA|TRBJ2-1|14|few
TGTGCCAGCAGCCTAGGGCATGGGGGCGATGAGCAGTTCTTC
CASSLGHGGDEQFF
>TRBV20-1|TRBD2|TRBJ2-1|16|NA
TGCAGTGCCTCCCTGTTAGCGGGGCTTGCTTACAATGAGCAGTTCTTC
CSASLLAGLAYNEQFF
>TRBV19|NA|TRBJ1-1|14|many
TGTGCCAGTAGTATGGGCACTTTGAACACTGAAGCTTTCTTT
CASSMGTLNTEAFF
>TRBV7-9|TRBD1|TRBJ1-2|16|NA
TGTGCCAGCAGCCTGGAAGACAGGGGGCGGCTCTACGGCTACACCTTC
CASSLEDRGRLYGYTF
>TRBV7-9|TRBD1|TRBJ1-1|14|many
TGTGCCAGCAGCCCGGGACAGGGGGACGCTGAAGCTTTCTTT
CASSPGQGDAEAFF
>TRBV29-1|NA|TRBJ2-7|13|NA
TGCAGCGTTGAAGGGGCAGGGGCCTACGAGCAGTACTTC
CSVEGAGAYEQYF
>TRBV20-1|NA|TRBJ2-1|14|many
TGCAGTGCTAGAGTCCCTAGGGCGTTCAATGAGCAGTTCTTC
CSARVPRAFNEQFF
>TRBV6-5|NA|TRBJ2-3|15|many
TGTGCCAGCAGTTCTTCCGGGGTACCCACAGATACGCAGTATTTT
CASSSSGVPTDTQYF